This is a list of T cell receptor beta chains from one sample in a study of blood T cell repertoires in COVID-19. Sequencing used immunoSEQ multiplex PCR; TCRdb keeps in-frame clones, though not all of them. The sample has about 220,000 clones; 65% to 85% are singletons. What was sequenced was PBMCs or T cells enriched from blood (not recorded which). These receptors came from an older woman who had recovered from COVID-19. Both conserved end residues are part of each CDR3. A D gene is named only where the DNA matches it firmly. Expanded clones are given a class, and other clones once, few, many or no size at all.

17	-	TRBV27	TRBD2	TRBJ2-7	CASSFRTSGSYFYEQYF
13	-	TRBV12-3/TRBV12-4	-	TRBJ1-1	CASSLSGALGAFF
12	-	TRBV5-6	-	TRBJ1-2	CASSPQTGGYTF
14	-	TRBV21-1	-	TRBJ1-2	CAIKAFRGNYGYTF
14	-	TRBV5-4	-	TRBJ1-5	CASSLQGRNQPQHF
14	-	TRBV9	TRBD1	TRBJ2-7	CASSGQGVGYEQYF
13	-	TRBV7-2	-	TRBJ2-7	CASSLDGNYEQYF
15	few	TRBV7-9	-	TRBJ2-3	CASSFSGRSTDTQYF
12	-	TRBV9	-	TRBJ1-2	CASERNGDGYTF
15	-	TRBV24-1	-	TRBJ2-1	CATSDQRSSYNEQFF
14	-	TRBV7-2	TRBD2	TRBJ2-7	CASKLSGRVYEQYF
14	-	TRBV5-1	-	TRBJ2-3	CASKLAALADTQYF
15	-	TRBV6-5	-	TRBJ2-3	CASSYSPDSADTQYF
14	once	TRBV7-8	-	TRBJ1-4	CASSSQGSNEKLFF
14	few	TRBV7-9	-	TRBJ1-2	CASSQETGDYGYTF
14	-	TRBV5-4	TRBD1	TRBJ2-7	CASSFRDRAYEQYF
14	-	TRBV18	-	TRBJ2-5	CASSPSISEETQYF
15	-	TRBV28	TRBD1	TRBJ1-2	CASTPTGGDNYGYTF
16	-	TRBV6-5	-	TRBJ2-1	CASSYSTGELNNEQFF
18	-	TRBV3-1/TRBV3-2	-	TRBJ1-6	CASRQRRREPLGTSPLHF
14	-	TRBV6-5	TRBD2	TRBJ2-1	CATQTSGRLGEQFF
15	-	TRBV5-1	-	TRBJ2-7	CASSLHGTATYEQYF
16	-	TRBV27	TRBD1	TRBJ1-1	CASSSPRTGMNTEAFF
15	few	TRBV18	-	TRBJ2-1	CASGVDRRPDNEQFF
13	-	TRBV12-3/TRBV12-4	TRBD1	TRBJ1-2	CASSPGQGLGYTF
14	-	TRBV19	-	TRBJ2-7	CASSTLDARDEQYF
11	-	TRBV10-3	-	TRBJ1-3	CATGSGNTIYF
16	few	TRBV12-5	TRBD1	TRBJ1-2	CARGLGGDRINYGYTF
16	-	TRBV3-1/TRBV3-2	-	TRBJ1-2	CASSQLAGAGNYGYTF
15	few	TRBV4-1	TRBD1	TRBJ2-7	CASSQIRDSNYEQYF
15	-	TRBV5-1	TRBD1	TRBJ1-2	CASSSPGQGNYGYTF
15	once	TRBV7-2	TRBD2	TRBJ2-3	CASSLSGRAIDTQYF
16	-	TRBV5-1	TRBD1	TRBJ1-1	CASSREGGTGLTEAFF
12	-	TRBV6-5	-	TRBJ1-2	CASSISDYGYTF
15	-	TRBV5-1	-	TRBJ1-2	CASSRGGADNYGYTF
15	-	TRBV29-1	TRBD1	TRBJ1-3	CSVAPGGYSGNTIYF
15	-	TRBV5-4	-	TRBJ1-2	CASSLPEEGIYGYTF
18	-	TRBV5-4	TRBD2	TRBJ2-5	CASSLGAILAGAGETQYF
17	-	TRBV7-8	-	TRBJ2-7	CASSLAIGSFSSYEQYF
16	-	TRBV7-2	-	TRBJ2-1	CASSLSGASSYNEQFF
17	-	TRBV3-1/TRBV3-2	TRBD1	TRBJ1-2	CASSQDPAGGLRYGYTF
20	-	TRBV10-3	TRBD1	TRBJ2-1	CAISELLGQGQGPHSNEQFF
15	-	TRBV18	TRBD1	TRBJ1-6	CASSPPGTDNSPLHF
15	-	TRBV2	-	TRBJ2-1	CASSVGHPLVNEQFF
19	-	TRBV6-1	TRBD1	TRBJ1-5	CASSALGTGSSFSNQPQHF
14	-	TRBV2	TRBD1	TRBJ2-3	CATRQGQNTDTQYF
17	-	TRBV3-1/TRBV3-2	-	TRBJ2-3	CASSQDSGVHRTDTQYF
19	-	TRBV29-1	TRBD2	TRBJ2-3	CSVAKPGLAGHRLTDTQYF
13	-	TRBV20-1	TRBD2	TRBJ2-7	CSASSGDPYEQYF
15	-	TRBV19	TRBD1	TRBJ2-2	CASSTGQGGTGELFF
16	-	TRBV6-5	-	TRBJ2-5	CASSLARGGVAETQYF
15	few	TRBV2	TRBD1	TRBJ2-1	CASSEGQGEFLTEFF
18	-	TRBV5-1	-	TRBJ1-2	CASSLAGTYPTTNYGYTF
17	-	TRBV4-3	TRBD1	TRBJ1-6	CASSHTLPGQVSSPLHF
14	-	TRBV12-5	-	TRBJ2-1	CASRLRDSYNEQFF
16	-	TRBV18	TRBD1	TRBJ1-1	CASSPPYGTGDTEAFF
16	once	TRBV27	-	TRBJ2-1	CASSLGRQLFYNEQFF
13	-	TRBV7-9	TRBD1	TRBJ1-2	CASRGGEDYGYTF